A selection of T cell receptor beta chains follows, all from one sample in a study of T-cell memory formation after mild COVID-19. One entry per CDR3 protein results from TCRdb running MiXCR on the 5' RACE reads. Of 550,000 to 600,000 distinct CDR3 sequences in the sample, less than 25% are singletons; the top ten hold 7% to 9%. Sequencing was done on a sample of PBMCs or a T cell subset sorted from them (not recorded which). The source is an adult woman who had mild COVID-19 (a few samples of this study predate the infection). Cell type and time point are not known. The CDR3 runs from the conserved cysteine through the conserved F or W. D genes are given only for firm matches. A clone size is listed for some rows: how often the clone was seen (once, few, many), or a class if it is expanded.

V: TRBV7-9
size: many
D: NA
J: TRBJ1-2
DNA: TGTGCCAGCAGCTTAGCTGTCTATGGCTACACCTTC
CDR3: CASSLAVYGYTF

V: TRBV19
size: NA
D: NA
J: TRBJ1-2
DNA: TGTGCCAGTAGTGTCGGGGCAGGGTTTGGCTACACCTTC
CDR3: CASSVGAGFGYTF

V: TRBV12-3/TRBV12-4
size: few
D: NA
J: TRBJ2-3
DNA: TGTGCCAGCACGCAAAACACTCGGACGCAGTATTTT
CDR3: CASTQNTRTQYF

V: TRBV20-1
size: few
D: NA
J: TRBJ1-4
DNA: TGCAGTGCTGCCGCCGGGGGAGATGAAAAACTGTTTTTT
CDR3: CSAAAGGDEKLFF

V: TRBV7-2
size: NA
D: NA
J: TRBJ2-7
DNA: TGTGCCAGCAGCACCGTGGGGGCGGAGACCCTCGAGCAGTACTTC
CDR3: CASSTVGAETLEQYF

V: TRBV13
size: NA
D: TRBD2
J: TRBJ2-1
DNA: TGTGCCAGCAGCTTGGAGCTAGGGACTACTTACTACAATGAGCAGTTCTTC
CDR3: CASSLELGTTYYNEQFF

V: TRBV19
size: NA
D: TRBD1
J: TRBJ2-2
DNA: TGTGCCAGTAGGCCAGCCTACGGGACAGGGATGAGCACCGGGGAGCTGTTTTTT
CDR3: CASRPAYGTGMSTGELFF

V: TRBV24-1
size: few
D: NA
J: TRBJ2-7
DNA: TGTGCCACCAGTGATTCTCGGGACCTGCGATACGAGCAGTACTTC
CDR3: CATSDSRDLRYEQYF

V: TRBV14
size: once
D: NA
J: TRBJ2-7
DNA: TGTGCCAGCAGCCAAGGACAGTTACTTACCTACGAGCAGTACTTC
CDR3: CASSQGQLLTYEQYF

V: TRBV7-8
size: NA
D: TRBD2
J: TRBJ2-1
DNA: TGTGCCAGCAGCTTCTCTAGCGGGACTTACAATGAGCAGTTCTTC
CDR3: CASSFSSGTYNEQFF

V: TRBV7-2
size: few
D: NA
J: TRBJ2-5
DNA: TGTGCCAGCAGCCCCTGGGGTGGGGGCGGGGAGACCCAGTACTTC
CDR3: CASSPWGGGGETQYF

V: TRBV2
size: few
D: NA
J: TRBJ2-3
DNA: TGTGCCAGCAGTGACAGCCGGGACTCCTTCACAGATACGCAGTATTTT
CDR3: CASSDSRDSFTDTQYF

V: TRBV20-1
size: few
D: NA
J: TRBJ2-1
DNA: TGCAGTGCTAGTGGACGGGGCCTCTCCTACAATGAGCAGTTCTTC
CDR3: CSASGRGLSYNEQFF

V: TRBV9
size: few
D: TRBD1
J: TRBJ2-5
DNA: TGTGCCAGCAGCGTGGACAGGGCCCAAGAGACCCAGTACTTC
CDR3: CASSVDRAQETQYF

V: TRBV27
size: few
D: TRBD1
J: TRBJ1-1
DNA: TGTGCCAGCAGTCGGGACAGGGTGGCTGGGGCTTTCTTT
CDR3: CASSRDRVAGAFF

V: TRBV10-3
size: NA
D: TRBD1
J: TRBJ1-2
DNA: TGTGCCATCAGAGAGGGACAGGGGAACTATGGCTACACCTTC
CDR3: CAIREGQGNYGYTF

V: TRBV19
size: NA
D: NA
J: TRBJ1-1
DNA: TGTGCCAGTAGGCACACAGGGAAGATGACTGAAGCTTTCTTT
CDR3: CASRHTGKMTEAFF

V: TRBV3-1
size: many
D: NA
J: TRBJ2-7
DNA: TGTGCCAGCAGCCAAGACGGCACGACCGAGCAGTACTTC
CDR3: CASSQDGTTEQYF

V: TRBV7-3
size: few
D: NA
J: TRBJ2-5
DNA: TGTGCCAGCAGCCCAACGGGGGCTCAAGAGACCCAGTACTTC
CDR3: CASSPTGAQETQYF

V: TRBV20-1
size: NA
D: TRBD1
J: TRBJ1-4
DNA: TGCAGTGCTGTTAGGACAGGGAGTAATGAAAAACTGTTTTTT
CDR3: CSAVRTGSNEKLFF

V: TRBV15
size: NA
D: NA
J: TRBJ1-1
DNA: TGTGCCACCAGCAGAGATGGTGTTCCGGGAAGGGGCACTGAAGCTTTCTTT
CDR3: CATSRDGVPGRGTEAFF

V: TRBV7-9
size: NA
D: TRBD1
J: TRBJ2-7
DNA: TGTGCCAGCAGTCGCACAGGGGTTGGGTACGAGCAGTACTTC
CDR3: CASSRTGVGYEQYF

V: TRBV28
size: NA
D: NA
J: TRBJ2-3
DNA: TGTGCCAGCAGTTCCGCCCCCTCGGATACGCAGTATTTT
CDR3: CASSSAPSDTQYF

V: TRBV12-5
size: few
D: TRBD2
J: TRBJ2-3
DNA: TGTGCTAGTGGTTCCTCCACTAGCGGGCCCACAGATACGCAGTATTTT
CDR3: CASGSSTSGPTDTQYF

V: TRBV18
size: few
D: NA
J: TRBJ2-1
DNA: TGTGCCACCCGACAGGGACTCGACAATGAGCAGTTCTTC
CDR3: CATRQGLDNEQFF

V: TRBV3-1
size: few
D: NA
J: TRBJ2-1
DNA: TGTGCCAGCAGCAGGTATACCAATGAGCAGTTCTTC
CDR3: CASSRYTNEQFF

V: TRBV5-1
size: few
D: NA
J: TRBJ2-3
DNA: TGCGCCAGCAGCTTGCTTCTTGCGGGGTCAACAGTAGATACGCAGTATTTT
CDR3: CASSLLLAGSTVDTQYF

V: TRBV7-7
size: NA
D: NA
J: TRBJ1-6
DNA: TGTGCCACCCGGGAGTTGGGGGAGTCCAATTCACCCCTCCACTTT
CDR3: CATRELGESNSPLHF

V: TRBV7-7
size: NA
D: NA
J: TRBJ2-1
DNA: TGTGCTAGCAGCCCAGCGACCAGGGAGCAGTTCTTC
CDR3: CASSPATREQFF

V: TRBV5-4
size: few
D: NA
J: TRBJ2-2
DNA: TGTGCCAGCAGCTTGGATTTTGAGGGTGGCACCGGGGAGCTGTTTTTT
CDR3: CASSLDFEGGTGELFF

V: TRBV7-3
size: NA
D: NA
J: TRBJ2-3
DNA: TGTGCCAGCAGCTTAGGGCTGGACACAGATACGCAGTATTTT
CDR3: CASSLGLDTDTQYF

V: TRBV12-3/TRBV12-4
size: few
D: NA
J: TRBJ1-2
DNA: TGTGCCAGTGGGAGGGGGAATTGGGACTATGGCTACACCTTC
CDR3: CASGRGNWDYGYTF

V: TRBV5-1
size: few
D: TRBD1
J: TRBJ2-7
DNA: TGCGCCAGCAGCTCCGGGACAGGGGATTACTACGAGCAGTACTTC
CDR3: CASSSGTGDYYEQYF

V: TRBV11-3
size: NA
D: TRBD2
J: TRBJ2-7
DNA: TGTGCCAGCAGCCAGCAACTAGCGGGAGCGTCCTACGAGCAGTACTTC
CDR3: CASSQQLAGASYEQYF

V: TRBV9
size: many
D: NA
J: TRBJ2-7
DNA: TGTGCCAGCAGCGTAGACGCCACCCTCGGCGAGCAGTACTTC
CDR3: CASSVDATLGEQYF

V: TRBV7-2
size: NA
D: NA
J: TRBJ2-3
DNA: TGTGCCAGCAGCACCAGTTTTTCAGGGGGGCCGTTTACGCAGTATTTT
CDR3: CASSTSFSGGPFTQYF

V: TRBV5-5
size: few
D: TRBD1
J: TRBJ2-1
DNA: TGTGCCAGCAGCTTGGAAACAGGGGCCTACGAGCAGTTCTTC
CDR3: CASSLETGAYEQFF

V: TRBV15
size: few
D: NA
J: TRBJ1-4
DNA: TGTGCCACCAGCAGAGACGGCTCGAGCGGGGGGGAAAAACTGTTTTTT
CDR3: CATSRDGSSGGEKLFF

V: TRBV20-1
size: NA
D: NA
J: TRBJ2-1
DNA: TGCAGTGCTGAAGGTGGGGCCCCCGAAGCGAATGAGCAGTTCTTC
CDR3: CSAEGGAPEANEQFF

V: TRBV9
size: NA
D: NA
J: TRBJ2-1
DNA: TGTGCCAGCAGCGTAGCGGTCAGCAACAATGAGCAGTTCTTC
CDR3: CASSVAVSNNEQFF

V: TRBV21-1
size: NA
D: NA
J: TRBJ1-1
DNA: TGTGCCGGCGGGGAAAGGGCTTTCTTT
CDR3: CAGGERAFF

V: TRBV5-5
size: few
D: NA
J: TRBJ2-7
DNA: TGTGCCAGCAGCCCTGACAAGCAAGGGTCCTACGAGCAGTACTTC
CDR3: CASSPDKQGSYEQYF

V: TRBV9
size: NA
D: NA
J: TRBJ1-6
DNA: TGTGCCAGCAGCCCCCGTTCCCGGCAGGGTAATTCACCCCTCCACTTT
CDR3: CASSPRSRQGNSPLHF

V: TRBV5-1
size: many
D: NA
J: TRBJ2-3
DNA: TGCGCCAGCAGCTTGGGCGGCTCCAACACAGATACGCAGTATTTT
CDR3: CASSLGGSNTDTQYF

V: TRBV20-1
size: NA
D: TRBD1
J: TRBJ1-5
DNA: TGCAGTGCTCAGACAGGGGGCAATCAGCCCCAGCATTTT
CDR3: CSAQTGGNQPQHF

V: TRBV6-2/TRBV6-3
size: NA
D: NA
J: TRBJ2-1
DNA: TGTGCCAGCAGTTACTCAGGGGGGGTCTACAATGAGCAGTTCTTC
CDR3: CASSYSGGVYNEQFF

V: TRBV18
size: NA
D: TRBD1
J: TRBJ1-1
DNA: TGTGCCAGCCGAACAGGGGAAGGCACTGAAGCTTTCTTT
CDR3: CASRTGEGTEAFF

V: TRBV6-5
size: NA
D: NA
J: TRBJ1-2
DNA: TGTGCCAGCAGTTACTCATATGGGGCCCGCTACACCTTC
CDR3: CASSYSYGARYTF

V: TRBV29-1
size: NA
D: NA
J: TRBJ2-7
DNA: TGCAGCGTTGGGGAGACCTACGAGCAGTACTTC
CDR3: CSVGETYEQYF

V: TRBV24-1
size: NA
D: NA
J: TRBJ2-3
DNA: TGTGCCACCAGTGATTTCGGGGTTGTATATTTT
CDR3: CATSDFGVVYF